Reported below is one T cell receptor beta chain. The antigen is undetermined. This CDR3 has 15 amino acids. The V segment lost 0 bases and the J segment 4 bases; nucleotides outside the gene matches: 3. CDR1 MNHEY and CDR2 SVGAGI come from the germline V gene. This sample stems from a study of cytomegalovirus exposure and HLA in healthy donors. Study-wide points: DRB1 had the most TCR associations and HLA-C the fewest, a later analysis found, with rates varying by HLA locus. An observed cluster of highly shared sequence variants was recorded as a likely sequencing artifact. TCR beta V- and J-gene trimming was later associated with a missense DCLRE1C variant.

PCR used 60 Vbeta primers and 13 Jbeta primers. Profiled with immunoSEQ multiplex PCR; TCRdb holds only in-frame clones, not every one. The sample consists of about 160,000 clones, roughly 70% of them appearing once. J is TRBJ1-2 and V is TRBV6-5; 9 nucleotides align to TRBD1. The clonotype was recovered from a woman aged 45 to 65 in good health and CMV-seropositive. The material sequenced was PBMCs. The CDR3, as DNA: TGTGCCAGCAGTTACTCGGGACAGGGAACCTATGGCTACACCTTC. Amino acid sequence: CASSYSGQGTYGYTF.